The 13 T cell receptor beta chains given below trace back to one sample, sequenced in a study of OX40 agonist ivuxolimab in advanced cancers. TCRdb's table, derived via immunoSEQ multiplex PCR, lists solely in-frame clones and lacks some. The sample consists of about 92,000 clones, about 91% of them appearing once. Specimen: CD4+ or CD8+ T cells sorted from blood, collected in a trial of the OX40 agonist ivuxolimab. The source is an adult with an advanced solid tumor such as melanoma, head and neck, liver or kidney cancer.

As concerns this clone: The same CDR3 arises from other DNA sequences in this sample as well. The genes are TRBV11-2 and TRBJ2-3; the D is unclear. This CDR3 has 12 residues. Trimming removed 7 bases from V and 0 bases from J, with 5 bases in between. Germline CDR1 and CDR2: SGHAT and FQNNGV. CDR3 sequence (DNA): TGTGCCAGCACCCCTAGCACAGATACGCAGTATTTT. Protein product: CASTPSTDTQYF.

The chain couples TRBV18 to TRBJ1-2; possible D gene TRBD1, 5 bases. V shed 4 bases and J shed 4 bases, with 13 bases lying between them. Germline V gene sequence: CDR1 KGHSH, CDR2 LQKENI. This CDR3 is 14 amino acids long. This CDR3 reads CASSLPDSLYGYTF. In DNA form, the CDR3 reads TGTGCCAGCTCACTTCCCGACAGTCTCTATGGCTACACCTTC.

This clone has only one observation. The chain has TRBV5-4 and TRBJ2-7; 8 nucleotides align to TRBD1. Germline lookup yields CDR1 SGHNT and CDR2 YYREEE (reference sequence). The CDR3 is made up of 13 amino acids. V was clipped by 4 bases and J by 2 bases; unmatched bases: 2. DNA for the CDR3: TGTGCCAGCAGCGTGGACAGGGCCTACGAGCAGTACTTC. Translating gives CASSVDRAYEQYF.

J is TRBJ2-7 and V is TRBV7-6; TRBD1 aligns across 10 bases. V lost 5 bases, J lost 6 bases, and 7 bases stayed unmatched. CDR1 SGHVS and CDR2 FNYEAQ come from the germline V gene. This CDR3 contains 14 residues. The CDR3 is CASSAYRDRGEQYF. The CDR3 bases are TGTGCCAGCAGCGCCTACCGGGACAGGGGCGAGCAGTACTTC.

This chain links TRBV7-2 with TRBJ2-1, with a possible D match to TRBD1 (6 bases). The germline CDR1 and CDR2 sequences are SGHTA and FQGNSA. The CDR3 has 16 amino acids. The germline V and J ends were trimmed by 6 bases and 2 bases, with 17 bases remaining between them. The CDR3 protein is CASSLSQGFPYNEQFF. CDR3 DNA sequence: TGTGCCAGCAGTTTGTCGCAGGGGTTCCCCTACAATGAGCAGTTCTTC.

V and J are TRBV28 and TRBJ2-7, with 11 bases lining up with TRBD2. This CDR3 has 15 residues. Trimming at V came to 6 bases and at J to 0 bases, leaving 4 bases not matched to a gene. The germline V gene has CDR1 MDHEN and CDR2 SYDVKM. The CDR3 spells CASSKGLAGSYEQYF. For the CDR3, the DNA is TGTGCCAGCAGCAAAGGACTAGCGGGCTCCTACGAGCAGTACTTC.

This chain links TRBV4-2 with TRBJ2-3; 14 bases are shared with TRBD2. V trimming: 4 bases; J trimming: 3 bases; junction bases outside the gene matches: 15. Per germline, CDR1 LGHNA and CDR2 YNFKEQ. This CDR3 comprises 20 residues. CDR3 residues: CASSRIRISGLAGETDTQYF. The DNA for the CDR3 is TGTGCCAGCAGCCGGATACGGATCTCGGGACTAGCGGGAGAAACAGATACGCAGTATTTT.

The rearrangement uses TRBV10-3 and TRBJ2-1; TRBD1 matches at 8 bases. The CDR3 contains 16 residues. Losses at the gene ends were 3 bases for V and 1 base for J; bases not matched to a gene: 5. The germline gives CDR1 ENHRY, CDR2 SYGVKD. The CDR3 protein is CAISDWGQDSYNEQFF. DNA of the CDR3: TGTGCCATCAGTGATTGGGGACAGGATTCCTACAATGAGCAGTTCTTC.

This clone is a singleton in its sample. The chain links TRBV25-1 to TRBJ1-5; D remains ambiguous. Germline V gene sequence: CDR1 MGHDK, CDR2 SYGVNS. This CDR3 is built from 12 residues. V lost 5 bases to trimming and J lost 4 bases, with 6 bases between them. The CDR3 DNA reads as TGTGCCAGCAGTTACGGGAATCAGCCCCAGCATTTT. Protein sequence: CASSYGNQPQHF.

Only one count was recorded for this clone. The genes are TRBV4-3 and TRBJ1-2, with D possibly matching TRBD1 (5 bases). V shed 7 bases and J shed 2 bases, with 5 bases lying between them. This CDR3 is built from 11 residues. Germline CDR1 and CDR2: LGHNA and YSLEER. The CDR3 DNA sequence: TGCGCCAGCAAGGGGAACTATGGCTACACCTTC. It specifies CASKGNYGYTF.

The chain joins TRBV10-3 to TRBJ2-2; D ambiguous. V lost 6 bases, J lost 4 bases, and 12 bases lay in between. CDR1 and CDR2 (germline): ENHRY, SYGVKD. This CDR3 has 14 amino acids. The CDR3 region is CAISRTHTTGELFF. As DNA, the CDR3 is TGTGCCATCAGCCGGACGCATACCACCGGGGAGCTGTTTTTT.

The CDR3 DNA reads as TGTGCCAGCAGTTTATATGGGGGATCGTATAATTCACCCCTCCACTTT. This translates into CASSLYGGSYNSPLHF. The V and J genes are TRBV27 and TRBJ1-6; tentative D call: TRBD1 (5 bases). Between the trimmed V and J ends, which lost 1 base and 4 bases, there was a span of 11 bases. This CDR3 is built from 16 residues. CDR1 and CDR2 from the germline V gene are MNHEY and SMNVEV (reference sequence).

The J gene is TRBJ1-2, the V gene TRBV2; TRBD1 might be the D (6 bases). The CDR3 loop spans 14 amino acids. The V gene's germline CDR1 is SNHLY and CDR2 FYNNEI. V was cut by 3 bases and J by 2 bases, with 10 bases left in between. The CDR3 sequence: CASSEQTGNYGYTF. CDR3 in DNA: TGTGCCAGCAGTGAGCAGACAGGAAACTATGGCTACACCTTC.